This T cell receptor (beta chain) is from a study of blood T cell repertoires in COVID-19. About the study: The United States, Italy and Spain supplied acute and convalescent COVID-19 samples. PBMCs, B-cell-depleted T cells, or T cells were the source of the cDNA or gDNA that made up the material.

CDR3 length equals 15 residues. The germline gives CDR1 MNHEY, CDR2 SVGAGI. V lost 0 bases and J lost 1, with 7 bases in between. Original handling: Quantification of nucleated cells was approximated via reference gene primer amplification. The table came from immunoSEQ multiplex PCR; TCRdb's copy has only in-frame clones and leaves some out. The V and J calls and the clone size are those of that table, but D and trimming were determined from the DNA. The sample lists approximately 170,000 clones, around nine tenths occurring once. The sequencing input was peripheral blood. The rearrangement links TRBV6-5 to TRBJ2-1, with a weak D call TRBD1 (5 bases). This TCR was recovered from a man aged 70 or older with acute or convalescent COVID-19. The CDR3 DNA reads TGTGCCAGCAGTTACTCGAGACAGTCCTACAATGAGCAGTTCTTC. Its protein is CASSYSRQSYNEQFF.